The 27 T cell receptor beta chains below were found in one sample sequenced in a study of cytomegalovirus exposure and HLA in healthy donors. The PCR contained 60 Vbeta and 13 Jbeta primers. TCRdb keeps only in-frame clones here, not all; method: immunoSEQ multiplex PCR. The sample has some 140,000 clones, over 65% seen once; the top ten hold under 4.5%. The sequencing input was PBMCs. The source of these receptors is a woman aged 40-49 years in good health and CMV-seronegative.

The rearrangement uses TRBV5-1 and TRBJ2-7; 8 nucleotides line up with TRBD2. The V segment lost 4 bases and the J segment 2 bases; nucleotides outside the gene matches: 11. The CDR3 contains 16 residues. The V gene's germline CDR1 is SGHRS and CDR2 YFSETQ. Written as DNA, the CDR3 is TGCGCCAGCAGCCGGGACGGCGGGGGGACCGCCTACGAGCAGTACTTC. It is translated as CASSRDGGGTAYEQYF.

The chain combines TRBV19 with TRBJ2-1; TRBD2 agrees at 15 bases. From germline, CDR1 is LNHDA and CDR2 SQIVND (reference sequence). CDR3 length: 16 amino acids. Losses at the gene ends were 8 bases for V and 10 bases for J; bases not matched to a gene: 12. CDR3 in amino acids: CASALNGLAGGREQFF. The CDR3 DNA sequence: TGTGCCAGTGCTCTAAATGGACTAGCGGGAGGGCGAGAGCAGTTCTTC.

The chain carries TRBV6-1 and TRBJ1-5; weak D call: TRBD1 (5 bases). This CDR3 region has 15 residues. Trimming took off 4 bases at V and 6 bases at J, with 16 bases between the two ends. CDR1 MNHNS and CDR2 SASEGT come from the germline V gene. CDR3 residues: CASSAFDSTIQPQHF. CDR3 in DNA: TGTGCCAGCAGTGCCTTCGACAGCACTATTCAGCCCCAGCATTTT.

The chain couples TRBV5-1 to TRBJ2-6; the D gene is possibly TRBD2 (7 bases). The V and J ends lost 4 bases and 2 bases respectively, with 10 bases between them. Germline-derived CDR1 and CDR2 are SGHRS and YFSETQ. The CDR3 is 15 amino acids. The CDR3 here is CASSGRDTGANVLTF. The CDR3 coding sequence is TGCGCCAGCAGCGGGAGGGACACTGGGGCCAACGTCCTGACTTTC.

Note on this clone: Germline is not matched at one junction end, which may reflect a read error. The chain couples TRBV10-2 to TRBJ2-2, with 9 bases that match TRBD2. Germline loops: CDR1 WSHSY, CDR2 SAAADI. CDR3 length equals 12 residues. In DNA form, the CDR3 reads TGCGCCAGCGAGGGACTAGCAGGGGAGCTGTGTTTT. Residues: CASEGLAGELCF.

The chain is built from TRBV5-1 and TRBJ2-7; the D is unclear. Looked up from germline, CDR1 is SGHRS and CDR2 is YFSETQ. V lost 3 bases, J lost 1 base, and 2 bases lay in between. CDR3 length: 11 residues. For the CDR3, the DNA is TGCGCCAGCAGCTCTTCCTACGAGCAGTACTTC. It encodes CASSSSYEQYF.

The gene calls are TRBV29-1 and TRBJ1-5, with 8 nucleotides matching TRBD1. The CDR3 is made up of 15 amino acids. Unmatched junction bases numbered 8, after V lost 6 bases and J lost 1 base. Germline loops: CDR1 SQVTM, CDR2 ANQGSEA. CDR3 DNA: TGCAGCGTCCTAAATGGACAGGGCAGCAATCAGCCCCAGCATTTT. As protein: CSVLNGQGSNQPQHF.

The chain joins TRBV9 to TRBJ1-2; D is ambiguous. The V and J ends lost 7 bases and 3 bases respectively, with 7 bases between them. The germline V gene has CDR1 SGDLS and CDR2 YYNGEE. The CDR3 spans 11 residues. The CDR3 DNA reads TGTGCCAGCCTAACAGACTATGGCTACACCTTC. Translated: CASLTDYGYTF.

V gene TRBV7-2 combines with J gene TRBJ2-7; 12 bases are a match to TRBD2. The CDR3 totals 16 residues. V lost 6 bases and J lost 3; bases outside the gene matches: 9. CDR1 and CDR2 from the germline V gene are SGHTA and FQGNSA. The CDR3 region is CASSPSGGALYYEQYF. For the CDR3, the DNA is TGTGCCAGCAGTCCTAGCGGGGGGGCCCTTTACTACGAGCAGTACTTC.

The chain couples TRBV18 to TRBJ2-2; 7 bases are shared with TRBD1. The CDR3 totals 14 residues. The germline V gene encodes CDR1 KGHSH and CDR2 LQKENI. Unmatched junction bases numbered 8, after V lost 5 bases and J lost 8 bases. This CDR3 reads CASSSRTGTGELFF. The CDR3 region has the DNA TGTGCCAGCTCATCCCGGACAGGCACAGGGGAGCTGTTTTTT.

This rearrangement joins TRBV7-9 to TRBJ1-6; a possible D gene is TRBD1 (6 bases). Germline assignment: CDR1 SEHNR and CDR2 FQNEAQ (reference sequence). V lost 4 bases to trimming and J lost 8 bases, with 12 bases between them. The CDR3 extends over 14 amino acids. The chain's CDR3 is CASSWDPGDSPLHF. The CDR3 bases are TGTGCCAGCAGCTGGGACCCAGGGGATTCACCCCTCCACTTT.

The CDR3 spells CASSLEASGMHEQYF. CDR3 DNA: TGTGCCAGCAGCTTAGAGGCTAGCGGGATGCACGAGCAGTACTTC. This sequence joins TRBV11-3 and TRBJ2-7; 9 bases match TRBD2. The CDR3 extends over 15 amino acids. The V gene end was trimmed by 0 bases and the J gene end by 5 bases; junction bases not matched to a gene: 5. Germline values: CDR1 SGHNT, CDR2 YENEEA.

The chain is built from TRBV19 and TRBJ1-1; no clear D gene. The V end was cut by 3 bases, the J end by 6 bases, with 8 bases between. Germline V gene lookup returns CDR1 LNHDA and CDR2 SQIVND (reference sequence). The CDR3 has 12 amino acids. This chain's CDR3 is CASSIRFAEAFF. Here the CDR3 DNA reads TGTGCCAGTAGTATCCGTTTCGCTGAAGCTTTCTTT.

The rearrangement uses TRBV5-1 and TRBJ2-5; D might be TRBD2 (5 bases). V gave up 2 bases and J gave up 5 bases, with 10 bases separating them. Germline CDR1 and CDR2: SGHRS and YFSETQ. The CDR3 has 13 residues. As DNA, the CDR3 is TGCGCCAGCAGCTTCTCGAGGGCGGAGACCCAGTACTTC. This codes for CASSFSRAETQYF.

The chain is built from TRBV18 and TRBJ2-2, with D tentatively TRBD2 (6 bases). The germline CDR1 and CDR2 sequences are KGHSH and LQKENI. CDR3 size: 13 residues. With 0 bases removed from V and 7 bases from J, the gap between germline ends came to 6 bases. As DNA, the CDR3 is TGTGCCAGCTCACCACCCGGGGGCGGGGAGCTGTTTTTT. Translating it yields CASSPPGGGELFF.

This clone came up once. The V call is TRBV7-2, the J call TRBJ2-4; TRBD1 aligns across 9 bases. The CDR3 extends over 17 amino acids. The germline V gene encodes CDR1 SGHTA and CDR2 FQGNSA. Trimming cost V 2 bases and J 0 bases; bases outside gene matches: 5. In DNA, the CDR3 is TGTGCCAGCAGCTTAAGGGGGGGACAGGGAGCCAAAAACATTCAGTACTTC. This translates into CASSLRGGQGAKNIQYF.

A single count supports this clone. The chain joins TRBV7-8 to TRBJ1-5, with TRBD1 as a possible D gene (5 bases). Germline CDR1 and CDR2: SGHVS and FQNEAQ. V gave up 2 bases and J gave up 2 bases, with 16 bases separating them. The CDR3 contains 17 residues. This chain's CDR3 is CASSLTRGTVGNQPQHF. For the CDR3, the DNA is TGTGCCAGCAGCTTAACACGGGGGACGGTGGGCAATCAGCCCCAGCATTTT.

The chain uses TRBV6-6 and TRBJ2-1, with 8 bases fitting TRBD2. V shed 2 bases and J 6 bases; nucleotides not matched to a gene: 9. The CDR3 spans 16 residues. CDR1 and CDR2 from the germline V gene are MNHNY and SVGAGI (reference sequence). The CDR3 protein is CASSYPPWTSSNEQFF. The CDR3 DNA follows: TGTGCCAGCAGTTACCCCCCTTGGACTAGCAGCAATGAGCAGTTCTTC.

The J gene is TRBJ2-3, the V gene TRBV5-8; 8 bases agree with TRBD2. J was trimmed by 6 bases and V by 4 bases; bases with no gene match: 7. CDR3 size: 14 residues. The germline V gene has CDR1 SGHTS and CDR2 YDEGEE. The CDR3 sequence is CASSVGLERDTQYF. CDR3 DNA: TGTGCCAGCAGCGTGGGACTAGAGAGGGATACGCAGTATTTT.

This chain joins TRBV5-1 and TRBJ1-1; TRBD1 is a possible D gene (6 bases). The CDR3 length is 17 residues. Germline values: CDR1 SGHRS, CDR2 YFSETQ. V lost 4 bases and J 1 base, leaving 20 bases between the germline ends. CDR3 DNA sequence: TGCGCCAGCAGCCGACCGGCGGGGGGCTCGGAGAACACTGAAGCTTTCTTT. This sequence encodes CASSRPAGGSENTEAFF.

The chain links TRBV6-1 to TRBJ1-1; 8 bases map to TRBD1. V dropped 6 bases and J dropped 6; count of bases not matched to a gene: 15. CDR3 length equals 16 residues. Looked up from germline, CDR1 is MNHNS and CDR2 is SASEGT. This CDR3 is CASRERSGGTYAEAFF. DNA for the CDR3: TGTGCCAGCAGGGAAAGGTCAGGGGGCACCTATGCTGAAGCTTTCTTT.

CDR3 loop: CASSLIGETGTAEAFF. The DNA for the CDR3 is TGTGCCAGCAGCTTGATAGGGGAGACAGGGACGGCTGAAGCTTTCTTT. The genes are TRBV5-6 and TRBJ1-1, with TRBD1 matching 7 bases. The CDR3 consists of 16 residues. The trim removed 1 base at V and 6 bases at J, leaving 12 bases unmatched. Germline V gene lookup returns CDR1 SGHDT and CDR2 YYEEEE.

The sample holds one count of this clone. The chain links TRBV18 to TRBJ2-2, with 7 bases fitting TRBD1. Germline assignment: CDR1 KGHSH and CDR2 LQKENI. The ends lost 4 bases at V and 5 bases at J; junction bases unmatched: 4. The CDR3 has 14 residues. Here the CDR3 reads CASSLKQGTGELFF. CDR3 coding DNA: TGTGCCAGCTCACTTAAACAGGGGACCGGGGAGCTGTTTTTT.

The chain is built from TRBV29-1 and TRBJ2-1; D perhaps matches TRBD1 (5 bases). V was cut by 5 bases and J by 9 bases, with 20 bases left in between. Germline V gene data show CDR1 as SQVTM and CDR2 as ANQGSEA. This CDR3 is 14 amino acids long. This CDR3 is CSVQAGIISTEQFF. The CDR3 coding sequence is TGCAGCGTTCAAGCAGGGATTATTAGCACTGAGCAGTTCTTC.

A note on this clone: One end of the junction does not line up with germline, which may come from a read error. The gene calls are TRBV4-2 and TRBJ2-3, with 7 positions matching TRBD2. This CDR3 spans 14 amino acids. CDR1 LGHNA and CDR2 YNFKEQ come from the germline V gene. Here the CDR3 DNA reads TGTACCAGCAGCCAAGGCGGGAGTAAAGATACGCAGTATTTT. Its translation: CTSSQGGSKDTQYF.

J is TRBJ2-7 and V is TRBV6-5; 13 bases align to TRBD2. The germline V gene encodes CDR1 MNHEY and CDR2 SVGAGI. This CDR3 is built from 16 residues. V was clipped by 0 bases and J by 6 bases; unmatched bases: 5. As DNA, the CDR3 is TGTGCCAGCAGTTACTCGGGACTAGCGGGAATTCGCGAGCAGTACTTC. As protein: CASSYSGLAGIREQYF.

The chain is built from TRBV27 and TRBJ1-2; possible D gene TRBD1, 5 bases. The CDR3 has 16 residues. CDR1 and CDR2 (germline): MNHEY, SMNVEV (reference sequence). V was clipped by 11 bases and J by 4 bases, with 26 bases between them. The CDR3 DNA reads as TGTGCCCGAAACCCAAATACAGGACCTGATGCCTATGGCTACACCTTC. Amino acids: CARNPNTGPDAYGYTF.